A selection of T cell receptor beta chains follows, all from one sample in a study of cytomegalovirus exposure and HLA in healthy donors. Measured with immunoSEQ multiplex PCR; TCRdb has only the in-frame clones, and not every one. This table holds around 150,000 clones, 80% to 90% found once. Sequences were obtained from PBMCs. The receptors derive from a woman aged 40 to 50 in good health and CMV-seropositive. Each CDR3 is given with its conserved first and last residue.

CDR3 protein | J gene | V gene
CASREGPTSSYEQYF | TRBJ2-7 | TRBV28
CAWSRTSAGDTQYF | TRBJ2-3 | TRBV30
CASSWGTLGYTF | TRBJ1-2 | TRBV5-6
CASSLARNGVDEQFF | TRBJ2-1 | TRBV7-2
CASSAPGYGYTF | TRBJ1-2 | TRBV2
CASSVDSGVNEKLFF | TRBJ1-4 | TRBV9
CASSPPGSGANVLTF | TRBJ2-6 | TRBV25-1
CASSEEALSYNEQFF | TRBJ2-1 | TRBV2
CASSFPGQGHLSYEQYF | TRBJ2-7 | TRBV11-1
CASSLAAGGSYEQYF | TRBJ2-7 | TRBV28
CASGLAGGPGNEQFF | TRBJ2-1 | TRBV7-2
CASRPESGGYGYTF | TRBJ1-2 | TRBV9
CASTYKEAQYF | TRBJ2-5 | TRBV5-4
CASSYSTRVSTDTQYF | TRBJ2-3 | TRBV6-5
CASSLDRNQPQHF | TRBJ1-5 | TRBV11-2
CASRKSRAPSSEYYEQYF | TRBJ2-7 | TRBV7-8
CASSVRGDSLTGELFF | TRBJ2-2 | TRBV9
CASRLASGGLNTGELFF | TRBJ2-2 | TRBV12-2
CASSDNGVGRNIQYF | TRBJ2-4 | TRBV2
CASSGWATGELFF | TRBJ2-2 | TRBV5-4
CASSSGNLDQETQYF | TRBJ2-5 | TRBV7-9
CASSLGLAGGTTDTQYF | TRBJ2-3 | TRBV5-1
CASSLGVLAQLPLEQYF | . | TRBV5-1
CASSLQGAGGNTIYF | TRBJ1-3 | TRBV5-1
CASSPTGYEQYF | TRBJ2-7 | TRBV18
CAWSVGGAHLDTQYF | TRBJ2-3 | TRBV30
CASSIATQGFSGYTF | TRBJ1-2 | TRBV19
CASRSWDRDRGYTF | TRBJ1-2 | TRBV2
CASGTSEKLFF | TRBJ1-4 | TRBV9
CASRRQGRTGNTIYF | TRBJ1-3 | TRBV19
CASSQGQASRYGYTF | TRBJ1-2 | TRBV18
CASSLGGTGGVNEQFF | TRBJ2-1 | TRBV13
CATIQGGIHDEQFF | TRBJ2-1 | TRBV10-1
CASSEPQGNYGYTF | TRBJ1-2 | TRBV6-1
CASSHSLTDRRRLGAFF | TRBJ1-1 | TRBV16
CASRGASGYYGYTF | TRBJ1-2 | TRBV27
CASSTTAGDNGQFF | TRBJ2-1 | TRBV10-1
CASVQGLGTYEQYF | TRBJ2-7 | TRBV28
CASSGGVATNEKLFF | TRBJ1-4 | TRBV28
CANHRQAEETQYF | TRBJ2-5 | TRBV23-1
CASSIPGVPERYNEQFF | TRBJ2-1 | TRBV19
CASSAGAGTRNTGELFF | TRBJ2-2 | TRBV28
CASSALTSGVKTQYF | TRBJ2-5 | TRBV6-5
CASSRRAQTGFGEAFF | TRBJ1-1 | TRBV28
CASSKYPFWGRAYEQYF | TRBJ2-7 | TRBV21-1
CASSPSTGRLVEQYF | TRBJ2-7 | TRBV18
CASSPRGRGFQETQYF | TRBJ2-5 | TRBV7-3
CASSPGQTSTDTQYF | TRBJ2-3 | TRBV18
CASSSYGVGVYNYGYTF | TRBJ1-2 | TRBV27
CSSERGTDTQYF | TRBJ2-3 | TRBV7-9
CASSLGSTTDNEKLFF | TRBJ1-4 | TRBV7-9
CASRQGLNTEAFF | TRBJ1-1 | TRBV5-1
CASSLGASYGYTF | TRBJ1-2 | TRBV7-8
CASSAGGGAGNIQYF | TRBJ2-4 | TRBV9
CASSLGARTGELFF | TRBJ2-2 | TRBV11-2
CASRRQGTNTEAFF | TRBJ1-1 | TRBV19
CASSYSDSGKEQYF | TRBJ2-7 | TRBV6-5